These 26 T cell receptor beta chains were all obtained from the same sample, sequenced in a study of vaccination and CD4 T cells after COVID-19. Their specific antigens are unknown. The treatment here: approximately nine-day PBMC culture with coronavirus spike peptide pools or control peptides (ViraFEST assay). The Oncomine TCR Beta short-read assay was applied to DNA of cultured CD4+ T cells. TCRdb itself ran the PCR reads through MiXCR, one entry per CDR3 protein. The sample lists 7,000 to 8,500 distinct CDR3 sequences, roughly 65% occurring once. Sequenced input: CD4+ T cells from blood, cultured in vitro. Receptor source: a human donor who had recovered from COVID-19.

This chain links TRBV10-3 with TRBJ2-7, with 7 bases that match TRBD2. The CDR3 runs 18 residues. CDR1 ENHRY and CDR2 SYGVKD come from the germline V gene. The junction had 13 bases not matched to a gene; V was cut back by 2 bases and J by 0 bases. This CDR3 is CAISEAPGRGVNSYEQYF. The CDR3 coding sequence is TGTGCCATCAGTGAGGCTCCGGGACGGGGGGTTAACTCCTACGAGCAGTACTTC.

J is TRBJ1-5 and V is TRBV12-3 or TRBV12-4; a weak D match, TRBD1 (6 bases). This CDR3 region has 15 residues. Trimming left V 5 bases short and J 2 bases short, with 13 bases between. The CDR3 DNA follows: TGTGCCAGCAGTCCTACAGGGATTGGCAATCAGCCCCAGCATTTT. Translation gives CASSPTGIGNQPQHF.

The chain carries TRBV6-5 and TRBJ1-2; D uncertain. The germline V gene has CDR1 MNHEY and CDR2 SVGAGI. Trimming pared 0 bases from V and 3 bases from J, leaving 8 bases between. The CDR3 totals 14 residues. The CDR3 region has the DNA TGTGCCAGCAGTTACTCGAGAGGGTACTATGGCTACACCTTC. It encodes CASSYSRGYYGYTF.

This clonotype was counted between two and nine times. This chain links TRBV20-1 with TRBJ1-2, with D hard to call. V was cut by 1 base and J by 0 bases, with 9 bases left in between. There are 14 residues in the CDR3. The germline V gene has CDR1 DFQATT and CDR2 SNEGSKA (reference sequence). Written as DNA, the CDR3 is TGCAGTGCTAGAGGTCCGGCGACTAACTATGGCTACACCTTC. It is translated as CSARGPATNYGYTF.

The chain joins TRBV2 to TRBJ2-3; unclear D gene. There are 12 residues in the CDR3. Germline CDR1 reads SNHLY; CDR2 reads FYNNEI. Trimming took off 0 bases at V and 6 bases at J, with 4 bases between the two ends. CDR3 DNA: TGTGCCAGCAGTGAAGCGGGGGATACGCAGTATTTT. Translated: CASSEAGDTQYF.

The chain links TRBV7-9 to TRBJ1-5; no definite D call. CDR1 SEHNR and CDR2 FQNEAQ come from the germline V gene (reference sequence). Trimming took 5 bases from V and 3 from J, leaving 14 bases between them. This CDR3 has 15 residues. CDR3 DNA: TGTGCCAGCAGCCCCGGCTCTGAGTTCAATCAGCCCCAGCATTTT. Protein product: CASSPGSEFNQPQHF. Filled out from reference TRBV7-9 and TRBJ1-5, the complete variable domain reads DTGVSQNPRHKITKRGQNVTFRCDPISEHNRLYWYRQTLGQGPEFLTYFQNEAQLEKSRLLSDRFSAERPKGSFSTLEIQRTEQGDSAMYLCASSPGSEFNQPQHFGDGTRLSIL.

CDR3 protein: CASSSHHAGIQETQYF. CDR3 nucleotide sequence: TGTGCCAGCAGTTCCCACCATGCAGGGATACAAGAGACCCAGTACTTC. V is TRBV6-5 and J is TRBJ2-5; maybe TRBD1 (5 bases). CDR3 size: 16 residues. The V and J ends lost 4 bases and 2 bases respectively, with 17 bases between them. Per germline, CDR1 MNHEY and CDR2 SVGAGI.

This chain's CDR3 is CASSPLDRKETQYF. The CDR3 DNA follows: TGTGCCAGTAGTCCCTTGGACAGGAAAGAGACCCAGTACTTC. The J gene is TRBJ2-5, the V gene TRBV19; TRBD1 agrees at 7 bases. With V trimmed by 5 bases and J by 3 bases, 6 bases remained unmatched. Germline V gene lookup returns CDR1 LNHDA and CDR2 SQIVND (reference sequence). The CDR3 runs to 14 residues.

This clonotype was seen only once. V is TRBV2 and J is TRBJ2-1, with 9 bases matching TRBD2. Germline CDR1 and CDR2: SNHLY and FYNNEI. This CDR3 region has 12 residues. J was trimmed by 15 bases and V by 11 bases; bases with no gene match: 14. In DNA form, the CDR3 reads TGTGCCTCCCAAGGGCTAGCGGGAAGGTGGTTCTTC. Translating it yields CASQGLAGRWFF.

This clonotype came up once. The chain recombines TRBV11-3 with TRBJ1-1; D not resolved. Trimming took 5 bases from V and 10 from J, leaving 14 bases between them. The CDR3 has 12 residues. Germline loops: CDR1 SGHNT, CDR2 YENEEA. The CDR3 loop reads CASSPYESLAFF. The CDR3 DNA follows: TGTGCCAGCAGCCCATATGAGTCCCTAGCTTTCTTT.

This clonotype turned up a few times. J is TRBJ1-6 and V is TRBV11-1, with D unresolved. The CDR3 length is 15 residues. Trimming took 4 bases from V and 10 from J, leaving 17 bases between them. Looked up from germline, CDR1 is SGHAT and CDR2 is FQDESV (reference sequence). CDR3 region: CASSSPTGGLSPLHF. The DNA of the CDR3 is TGTGCCAGCAGCTCCCCGACCGGCGGATTGTCACCCCTCCACTTT.

The CDR3 DNA follows: TGTGCCAGCAGCCGGGGACAAGACTATGGCTACACCTTC. Translating gives CASSRGQDYGYTF. This chain connects TRBV7-9 to TRBJ1-2; maybe TRBD1 (6 bases). Per the germline V gene, CDR1 is SEHNR and CDR2 is FQNEAQ (reference sequence). There are 13 residues in the CDR3. The V gene lost 5 bases and the J gene lost 3 bases, with 10 bases spanning the gap.

This clonotype was recorded only once. The chain couples TRBV5-4 to TRBJ2-3; D unclear. This CDR3 is built from 16 residues. Germline values: CDR1 SGHNT, CDR2 YYREEE (reference sequence). The V and J ends lost 3 bases and 6 bases respectively, with 20 bases between them. The DNA of the CDR3 is TGTGCCAGCAGCTCCCGAGCGCTCCCCCTCACTGATACGCAGTATTTT. Protein product: CASSSRALPLTDTQYF.

This clonotype has just a few counts. The V gene is TRBV6-1, the J gene TRBJ2-3, with 8 bases aligning to TRBD2. Losses at the gene ends were 10 bases for V and 4 bases for J; bases not matched to a gene: 7. Germline CDR1 and CDR2: MNHNS and SASEGT. The CDR3 contains 13 residues. The CDR3 spells CATGGAIADTQYF. The CDR3 DNA sequence: TGTGCCACGGGGGGGGCGATCGCAGATACGCAGTATTTT.

The chain carries TRBV21-1 and TRBJ2-2; the table's D gene call, TRBD2, was not cross checked with the DNA. TRBV21-1 is shown as a pseudogene. The CDR3 is 21 amino acids. The CDR3 reads CASSKCPSGLAGTPNTGELFF. The CDR3 bases are TGTGCCAGCAGCAAATGCCCCTCTGGCCTAGCGGGGACTCCGAACACCGGGGAGCTGTTTTTT.

Here the CDR3 DNA reads TGTGCCATCAGTGATAGCGGGTCCACAGATACGCAGTATTTT. Translating gives CAISDSGSTDTQYF. J is TRBJ2-3 and V is TRBV10-3; 7 positions agree with TRBD2. This CDR3 comprises 14 residues. Germline CDR1 is ENHRY and CDR2 is SYGVKD. J was trimmed by 2 bases and V by 3 bases; bases with no gene match: 2.

The chain has TRBV18 and TRBJ2-5, with D unresolved. The germline V and J ends were trimmed by 4 bases and 1 base, with 10 bases remaining between them. This CDR3 contains 14 residues. Germline assignment: CDR1 KGHSH and CDR2 LQKENI. The CDR3 region has the DNA TGTGCCAGCTCACATAGTTGGGGCCAAGAGACCCAGTACTTC. As protein: CASSHSWGQETQYF.

This chain links TRBV20-1 with TRBJ2-7, with 14 bases identical to TRBD2. Trimming cost V 3 bases and J 6 bases; bases outside gene matches: 7. This CDR3 has 15 residues. Germline-derived CDR1 and CDR2 are DFQATT and SNEGSKA (reference sequence). CDR3 nucleotide sequence: TGCAGTGCTAGCGGACTAGCGGGGGGATCTTCCGAGCAGTACTTC. Its translation: CSASGLAGGSSEQYF.

The gene calls are TRBV7-9 and TRBJ2-5; D perhaps matches TRBD2 (5 bases). Germline CDR1 and CDR2: SEHNR and FQNEAQ (reference sequence). V lost 3 bases to trimming and J lost 0 bases, with 14 bases between them. This CDR3 has 16 amino acids. The CDR3 bases are TGTGCCAGCAGCTTTACCCGGAAGACTAACCAAGAGACCCAGTACTTC. Translated, it gives CASSFTRKTNQETQYF. The full variable domain, completed using reference TRBV7-9 and TRBJ2-5, is DTGVSQNPRHKITKRGQNVTFRCDPISEHNRLYWYRQTLGQGPEFLTYFQNEAQLEKSRLLSDRFSAERPKGSFSTLEIQRTEQGDSAMYLCASSFTRKTNQETQYFGPGTRLLVL.

The V call is TRBV6-1, the J call TRBJ1-1; TRBD1 matches at 10 bases. Germline lookup yields CDR1 MNHNS and CDR2 SASEGT. Trimming cost V 5 bases and J 3 bases; bases outside gene matches: 3. The CDR3 is made up of 14 amino acids. CDR3: CASSLGQGDTEAFF. The CDR3 DNA reads as TGTGCCAGCAGTCTAGGACAGGGGGACACTGAAGCTTTCTTT.

This chain connects TRBV15 to TRBJ1-1; the match to TRBD1 covers 7 bases. V shed 0 bases, J shed 12 bases, and the junction held 4 bases outside the gene matches. Germline V CDR1 and CDR2: LNHNV, YYDKDF (reference sequence). CDR3 length: 12 residues. The CDR3, as DNA: TGTGCCACCAGCAGAGAAGTGGACAGGACTTTCTTT. It is translated as CATSREVDRTFF.

This clonotype was seen a few times. The V gene is TRBV20-1, the J gene TRBJ1-1, with TRBD1 matching 9 bases. J lost 6 bases, V lost 6 bases, and 11 bases had no gene match. Germline assignment: CDR1 DFQATT and CDR2 SNEGSKA (reference sequence). This CDR3 comprises 14 residues. The CDR3 coding sequence is TGCAGTGCCATCAACCCGGGACAGGGATCTGAAGCTTTCTTT. Amino acids: CSAINPGQGSEAFF.

V and J are TRBV5-1 and TRBJ2-5; TRBD2 agrees at 11 bases. The junction had 6 bases not matched to a gene; V was cut back by 4 bases and J by 4 bases. The CDR3 is made up of 15 amino acids. The germline CDR1 and CDR2 sequences are SGHRS and YFSETQ. The CDR3, as DNA: TGCGCCAGCAGCGCGGCCCTAGCGGGGGGAGAGACCCAGTACTTC. Translating gives CASSAALAGGETQYF.

This clonotype has a handful of counts. CDR3 amino acids: CASSRRGVTEAFF. The CDR3 coding sequence is TGTGCCAGCAGTCGGAGGGGAGTTACTGAAGCTTTCTTT. The V and J genes are TRBV7-8 and TRBJ1-1; maybe TRBD1 (5 bases). V lost 6 bases and J 5 bases, leaving 13 bases between the germline ends. The CDR3 sequence is 13 residues long. CDR1 is SGHVS and CDR2 is FQNEAQ in the germline V gene.

This clonotype has only a few counts. The chain joins TRBV6-1 to TRBJ1-6; TRBD1 matches at 8 bases. The CDR3 spans 16 residues. Trimming removed 6 bases from V and 7 bases from J; junction bases left unmatched: 11. Germline V gives CDR1 MNHNS, CDR2 SASEGT. CDR3 loop: CASRDRQGNDNSPLHF. CDR3 sequence (DNA): TGTGCCAGCAGGGACAGACAGGGGAATGACAATTCACCCCTCCACTTT.

The rearrangement uses TRBV12-3 or TRBV12-4 and TRBJ1-2, with D maybe TRBD1 (5 bases). The CDR3 consists of 17 residues. Trimming cost V 1 base and J 4 bases, with 19 bases left between them. The CDR3 reads CASSLGGRRGRGYGYTF. The CDR3 nucleotides are TGTGCCAGCAGTTTAGGGGGGAGGCGCGGACGTGGCTATGGCTACACCTTC.